The next 32 T cell receptor beta chains were all read from a single sample in a study of blood T cell repertoires in COVID-19. TCRdb's table, derived via immunoSEQ multiplex PCR, lists solely in-frame clones and lacks some. The table lists about 40,000 clones, around 86% of them singletons. Sequences were obtained from peripheral blood. The receptors here all came from a man in his forties or fifties in a cohort sampled during active COVID-19.

The chain couples TRBV6-5 to TRBJ1-2; a weak D match, TRBD1 (5 bases). Germline V lookup: CDR1 MNHEY, CDR2 SVGAGI. This CDR3 has 15 amino acids. The V and J ends lost 6 bases and 4 bases respectively, with 18 bases between them. The DNA for the CDR3 is TGTGCCAGCAGGGGGGGTGGCATTCCCGGCTATGGCTACACCTTC. It codes for CASRGGGIPGYGYTF.

The rearrangement uses TRBV19 and TRBJ2-7; perhaps TRBD2 as D (7 bases). This CDR3 is built from 14 residues. Trimming pared 2 bases from V and 6 bases from J, leaving 14 bases between. Germline loops: CDR1 LNHDA, CDR2 SQIVND (reference sequence). CDR3 nucleotide sequence: TGTGCCAGTAGTATAATGGCAGGGGAGGGCGAGCAGTACTTC. Amino acids: CASSIMAGEGEQYF.

The chain carries TRBV7-3 and TRBJ2-1, with a tentative D call TRBD1 (6 bases). V shed 1 base and J shed 6 bases, with 16 bases lying between them. The CDR3 covers 16 residues. CDR1 SGHTA and CDR2 FQGTGA come from the germline V gene. This CDR3 reads CASSLKGWGQFNEQFF. In DNA form, the CDR3 reads TGTGCCAGCAGCTTAAAGGGGTGGGGGCAGTTCAATGAGCAGTTCTTC.

This rearrangement joins TRBV21-1 to TRBJ2-7; the D call of TRBD1 is as the table states it, not checked on the DNA. TRBV21-1 is assigned pseudogene status. This CDR3 spans 15 amino acids. The CDR3 DNA is TGTGCCAGCAGCCCCCAGACAGGGGGCCTGGACGAGCAGTACGTC. This sequence encodes CASSPQTGGLDEQYV.

The chain employs TRBV6-5 and TRBJ1-4, with 11 positions matching TRBD1. The CDR3 sequence is 15 residues long. The germline V gene encodes CDR1 MNHEY and CDR2 SVGAGI. Trimming took 2 bases from V and 6 from J; bases not matched to a gene: 2. The CDR3 is CASSYRDRGYEKLFF. The CDR3 nucleotides read TGTGCCAGCAGTTACAGGGACAGGGGGTATGAAAAACTGTTTTTT.

The V gene is TRBV4-2, the J gene TRBJ2-1, with 8 bases matching TRBD2. Trimming removed 1 base from V and 3 bases from J; junction bases left unmatched: 8. This CDR3 contains 17 residues. Germline V CDR1 and CDR2: LGHNA, YNFKEQ. CDR3 sequence reads: CASSQGGREDVYNEQFF. For the CDR3, the DNA is TGTGCCAGCAGCCAAGGGGGGCGGGAGGATGTCTACAATGAGCAGTTCTTC.

The chain combines TRBV30 with TRBJ1-4; 9 bases match TRBD1. Germline values: CDR1 GTSNPN, CDR2 SVGIG (reference sequence). The CDR3 consists of 16 residues. Trimming at V came to 4 bases and at J to 6 bases, leaving 12 bases not matched to a gene. The CDR3 protein is CAWMVHLDRGYEKLFF. The CDR3 bases are TGTGCCTGGATGGTCCACTTGGACAGGGGATATGAAAAACTGTTTTTT.

The chain links TRBV27 to TRBJ2-2; 14 bases map to TRBD2. V trimming: 10 bases; J trimming: 6 bases; junction bases outside the gene matches: 4. The CDR3 runs 14 residues. Germline V gives CDR1 MNHEY, CDR2 SMNVEV (reference sequence). The CDR3 coding sequence is TGTGCCATCGGGACTAGCGGGAGCCCCGGGGAGCTGTTTTTT. Its translation is CAIGTSGSPGELFF.

This chain links TRBV19 with TRBJ1-1; TRBD1 is a possible D gene (5 bases). Trimming removed 9 bases at V and 8 bases at J, with 13 bases between. The CDR3 is made up of 11 amino acids. The germline V gene has CDR1 LNHDA and CDR2 SQIVND (reference sequence). The CDR3 protein is CASSWGWEAFF. The CDR3, as DNA: TGTGCCAGCTCCTGGGGCTGGGAAGCTTTCTTT.

The genes are TRBV7-2 and TRBJ1-1; D gene unclear. Trimming stripped 5 bases from V and 1 base from J, with 11 bases between. This CDR3 is built from 14 residues. The germline V gene encodes CDR1 SGHTA and CDR2 FQGNSA. The CDR3 spells CASSPRSQNTEAFF. The CDR3, as DNA: TGTGCCAGCAGCCCCCGGTCGCAGAACACTGAAGCTTTCTTT.

The chain has TRBV2 and TRBJ2-3; possibly TRBD2 for D (6 bases). V lost 7 bases to trimming and J lost 2 bases, with 13 bases between them. The CDR3 contains 14 residues. CDR1 and CDR2 from the germline V gene are SNHLY and FYNNEI. The CDR3 here is CASNGGTDTDTQYF. For the CDR3, the DNA is TGTGCCAGCAATGGCGGGACCGACACAGATACGCAGTATTTT.

The chain is built from TRBV5-1 and TRBJ2-7; TRBD1 aligns across 7 bases. This CDR3 has 12 amino acids. After removal of 3 bases from V and 7 bases from J, the junction contained 4 bases not matched to a gene. Germline CDR1 reads SGHRS; CDR2 reads YFSETQ. The DNA of the CDR3 is TGCGCCAGCAGCTCGACAGGGTGGGAGCAGTACTTC. It is translated as CASSSTGWEQYF.

The chain couples TRBV5-1 to TRBJ1-2; 10 bases match TRBD1. This CDR3 is built from 16 residues. Per the germline V gene, CDR1 is SGHRS and CDR2 is YFSETQ. Losses at the gene ends were 6 bases for V and 7 bases for J; bases not matched to a gene: 15. CDR3 protein: CASTERGTGVLVGYTF. The CDR3 region has the DNA TGCGCCAGCACCGAACGGGGGACAGGGGTTCTTGTTGGCTACACCTTC.

This clone was picked up one time. This chain uses TRBV6-5 with TRBJ1-1; TRBD1 matches 7 bases. CDR1 and CDR2 from the germline V gene are MNHEY and SVGAGI. The CDR3 spans 16 residues. Trimming at V came to 2 bases and at J to 3 bases, leaving 9 bases not matched to a gene. Here the CDR3 reads CASSYVAGGFDTEAFF. CDR3 coding DNA: TGTGCCAGCAGTTACGTGGCAGGGGGTTTTGACACTGAAGCTTTCTTT.

The chain joins TRBV11-1 to TRBJ1-5; TRBD1 matches 9 bases. Germline loops: CDR1 SGHAT, CDR2 FQDESV (reference sequence). The CDR3 has 15 amino acids. The ends lost 5 bases at V and 6 bases at J; junction bases unmatched: 8. The CDR3 DNA reads as TGTGCCAGCAGCGCCGGACAGGGGATACGTCAGCCCCAGCATTTT. Encoded protein: CASSAGQGIRQPQHF.

The chain has TRBV6-5 and TRBJ2-7, with 9 bases fitting TRBD1. Germline lookup yields CDR1 MNHEY and CDR2 SVGAGI. There are 14 residues in the CDR3. V lost 2 bases, J lost 4 bases, and 3 bases stayed unmatched. DNA for the CDR3: TGTGCCAGCAGTTACGCAGGGACAGGGTACGAGCAGTACTTC. Its protein product is CASSYAGTGYEQYF.

V is TRBV7-6 and J is TRBJ1-2, with TRBD1 matching 8 bases. This CDR3 comprises 13 residues. CDR1 SGHVS and CDR2 FNYEAQ come from the germline V gene. V lost 4 bases, J lost 4 bases, and 2 bases stayed unmatched. DNA for the CDR3: TGTGCCAGCAGCTATGGACAGGGCTATGGCTACACCTTC. Amino acids: CASSYGQGYGYTF. The variable domain in full, with the rest retrieved from reference TRBV7-6 and TRBJ1-2, is GAGVSQSPRYKVTKRGQDVALRCDPISGHVSLYWYRQALGQGPEFLTYFNYEAQQDKSGLPNDRFSAERPEGSISTLTIQRTEQRDSAMYRCASSYGQGYGYTFGSGTRLTVV.

V gene TRBV5-1 combines with J gene TRBJ2-5; 10 nucleotides match TRBD2. CDR3 size: 16 residues. The trim removed 4 bases at V and 0 bases at J, leaving 6 bases unmatched. CDR1 is SGHRS and CDR2 is YFSETQ in the germline V gene. CDR3 coding DNA: TGCGCCAGCAGCAGCGGACTAGCGGAGAACCAAGAGACCCAGTACTTC. Its translation is CASSSGLAENQETQYF.

This clone came up once. The rearrangement links TRBV7-3 to TRBJ2-2; 10 bases fit TRBD1. The CDR3 is 17 residues long. V gave up 1 base and J gave up 7 bases; unmatched junction bases: 9. CDR1 and CDR2 from the germline V gene are SGHTA and FQGTGA. The CDR3: CASSLKSVGQGIGELFF. In DNA form, the CDR3 reads TGTGCCAGCAGCTTAAAATCGGTGGGACAGGGGATCGGGGAGCTGTTTTTT.

This chain's CDR3 is CASSLAAGGQFF. CDR3 DNA: TGTGCCAGCAGCTTGGCGGCGGGTGGGCAGTTCTTC. The rearrangement links TRBV5-6 to TRBJ2-1; a possible D gene is TRBD2 (5 bases). The CDR3 has 12 amino acids. V was shortened by 0 bases and J by 12 bases, with 10 bases between the two germline ends. CDR1 is SGHDT and CDR2 is YYEEEE in the germline V gene. Filled out from reference TRBV5-6 and TRBJ2-1, the complete variable domain reads DAGVTQSPTHLIKTRGQQVTLRCSPKSGHDTVSWYQQALGQGPQFIFQYYEEEERQRGNFPDRFSGHQFPNYSSELNVNALLLGDSALYLCASSLAAGGQFFGPGTRLTVL.

The CDR3 reads CASSPTGTSGGAGDTQYF. CDR3 DNA: TGTGCCAGCAGCCCGACCGGGACTAGCGGGGGGGCGGGAGATACGCAGTATTTT. This sequence joins TRBV7-3 and TRBJ2-3, with 16 nucleotides matching TRBD2. The CDR3 covers 18 residues. Germline CDR1 reads SGHTA; CDR2 reads FQGTGA. The ends lost 5 bases at V and 5 bases at J; junction bases unmatched: 10. The full variable domain, rest sourced from reference TRBV7-3 and TRBJ2-3, is GAGVSQTPSNKVTEKGKYVELRCDPISGHTALYWYRQSLGQGPEFLIYFQGTGAADDSGLPNDRFFAVRPEGSVSTLKIQRTERGDSAVYLCASSPTGTSGGAGDTQYFGPGTRLTVL.

This clone was seen once. The rearrangement joins TRBV3-1 (or the pseudogene TRBV3-2) to TRBJ2-3; 11 bases line up with TRBD2. This CDR3 has 15 amino acids. J gave up 7 bases and V 1 base, and 4 bases lay outside the gene matches. From germline, CDR1 is LGHDT and CDR2 YNNKEL (reference sequence). The CDR3 loop reads CASSQGASGGYTQYF. Here the CDR3 DNA reads TGTGCCAGCAGCCAAGGGGCTAGCGGGGGGTATACGCAGTATTTT.

The chain recombines TRBV29-1 with TRBJ2-3; no clear D. V was cut by 8 bases and J by 3 bases, with 15 bases left in between. This CDR3 comprises 13 residues. The V gene's germline CDR1 is SQVTM and CDR2 ANQGSEA. The CDR3 here is CSSLTFMTDTQYF. CDR3 DNA: TGCAGCTCCTTGACATTTATGACAGATACGCAGTATTTT.

J is TRBJ2-5 and V is TRBV9, with TRBD1 as a possible D gene (5 bases). The CDR3 is 15 amino acids. Germline assignment: CDR1 SGDLS and CDR2 YYNGEE. The ends were cut back, 0 bases at V and 5 bases at J, with 14 bases in the middle. In DNA form, the CDR3 reads TGTGCCAGCAGCGTAGATGGCAGGGTTTCGGAGACCCAGTACTTC. Translation gives CASSVDGRVSETQYF.

This clone was seen only once. V is TRBV12-3 or TRBV12-4 and J is TRBJ2-3; tentative D call: TRBD1 (5 bases). With 4 bases removed from V and 6 bases from J, the gap between germline ends came to 5 bases. The CDR3 is 11 amino acids. This CDR3 reads CASSSGDTQYF. The CDR3 DNA follows: TGTGCCAGCAGTTCAGGGGATACGCAGTATTTT.

The chain carries TRBV18 and TRBJ2-3; 7 bases fit TRBD1. The length of the CDR3 is 15 residues. CDR1 is KGHSH, CDR2 LQKENI, per germline. The ends lost 5 bases at V and 2 bases at J; junction bases unmatched: 7. The CDR3 loop reads CASSTLTGITDTQYF. The DNA of the CDR3 is TGTGCCAGCTCAACTTTGACAGGGATCACAGATACGCAGTATTTT.

The V call is TRBV7-9, the J call TRBJ2-7, with TRBD2 matching over 10 bases. V was pared by 1 base and J by 3 bases, with 3 bases of the junction left unmatched. Germline assignment: CDR1 SEHNR and CDR2 FQNEAQ (reference sequence). The CDR3 covers 15 residues. This CDR3 reads CASSLERGGLYEQYF. CDR3 nucleotides: TGTGCCAGCAGCTTAGAGCGGGGGGGCCTCTACGAGCAGTACTTC.

The V and J genes are TRBV23-1 and TRBJ1-2, with 7 nucleotides matching TRBD1. TRBV23-1 counts as an open reading frame of uncertain function. There are 18 residues in the CDR3. V shed 0 bases, J shed 4 bases, and the junction held 14 bases outside the gene matches. The CDR3, as DNA: TGCGCCAGCAGTCAATCGCGGGACAGTTGCCCACGTCCCTATGGCTACACCTTC. Its translation is CASSQSRDSCPRPYGYTF.

The chain links TRBV4-1 to TRBJ2-3, with TRBD2 identical over 14 bases. CDR3 length: 15 residues. V gave up 4 bases and J gave up 7 bases; unmatched junction bases: 4. Germline V gives CDR1 MGHRA, CDR2 YSYEKL. CDR3 nucleotide sequence: TGCGCCAGCAGCCCGACTAGCGGGGGGGCTTATACGCAGTATTTT. This encodes CASSPTSGGAYTQYF.

This clone was found a few times. The gene calls are TRBV27 and TRBJ2-1; maybe TRBD2 (7 bases). CDR1 is MNHEY and CDR2 is SMNVEV in the germline V gene (reference sequence). The CDR3 totals 15 residues. The V end was cut by 2 bases, the J end by 8 bases, with 16 bases between. CDR3 in DNA: TGTGCCAGCAGTTTAGCGGGAGAGGGGGTCGATGAGCAGTTCTTC. As protein: CASSLAGEGVDEQFF.

This clone was recorded a few times. This rearrangement joins TRBV6-4 to TRBJ2-3; 7 bases agree with TRBD2. Germline V lookup: CDR1 MRHNA, CDR2 SNTAGT. The CDR3 contains 14 residues. Unmatched junction bases numbered 2, after V lost 2 bases and J lost 3 bases. CDR3 nucleotides: TGTGCCAGCAGTGACGGGGGGGATACAGATACGCAGTATTTT. Translation gives CASSDGGDTDTQYF.

V is TRBV5-1 and J is TRBJ2-2; 10 bases map to TRBD1. The V and J ends lost 1 base and 5 bases, in that order; junction bases with no gene match: 5. Germline values: CDR1 SGHRS, CDR2 YFSETQ. This CDR3 is 16 amino acids long. CDR3: CASSLFRTGGTGELFF. CDR3 in DNA: TGCGCCAGCAGCTTGTTTCGGACAGGGGGGACCGGGGAGCTGTTTTTT.